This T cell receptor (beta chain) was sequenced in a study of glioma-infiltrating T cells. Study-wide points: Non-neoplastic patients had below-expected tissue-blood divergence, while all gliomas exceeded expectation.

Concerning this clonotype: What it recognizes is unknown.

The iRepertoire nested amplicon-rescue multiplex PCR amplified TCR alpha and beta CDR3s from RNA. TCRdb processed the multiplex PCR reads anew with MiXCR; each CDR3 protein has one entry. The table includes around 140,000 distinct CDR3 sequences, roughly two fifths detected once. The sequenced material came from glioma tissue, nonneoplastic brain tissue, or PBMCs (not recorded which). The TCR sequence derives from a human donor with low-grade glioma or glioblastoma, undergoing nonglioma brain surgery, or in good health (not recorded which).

The CDR3: CSATPRLAGRKDTQYF. DNA for the CDR3: TGCAGTGCTACCCCCCGACTAGCGGGGCGGAAAGATACGCAGTATTTT. This chain uses TRBV20-1 with TRBJ2-3, with 11 nucleotides matching TRBD2. V was pared by 4 bases and J by 5 bases, with 11 bases of the junction left unmatched. Per the germline V gene, CDR1 is DFQATT and CDR2 is SNEGSKA (reference sequence). The CDR3 extends over 16 amino acids.